This T cell receptor beta chain came from a study of vaccination effects on CD4 cells after COVID-19. Worth noting for this clone: Antigen unknown.

Produced via immunoSEQ multiplex PCR; TCRdb's table is partial and in-frame only. Among around 53,000 clones listed, more than 75% were seen once. Germline V lookup: CDR1 MNHNS, CDR2 SASEGT. The V gene lost 3 bases and the J gene lost 8 bases, with 11 bases spanning the gap. The CDR3 loop spans 13 amino acids. Under the ViraFEST assay, PBMC were stimulated with viral peptide pools so that antigen-specific CD4+ T cells expanded. Sequencing was performed afterwards. With roughly 10 days of culture completed, CD4+ T cells were isolated. Convalescent patients had PCR-confirmed SARS-CoV-2 infection between March and December 2020. Wells of two million PBMC each were grown with 8.5 to 10 IU/ml IL-2 and approximately 9.5 ug/ml peptides. With an HIV-1 Nef peptide pool, the negative control culture was set up.

The gene calls are TRBV6-1 and TRBJ2-1; no clear D. The sequencing here drew on CD4+ T cells from PBMCs cultured with HIV peptides, taken before COVID-19 vaccination. The subset is: HIV-1 Nef peptide pool negative control/reference culture. This clonotype originated in a human donor who had a prior SARS-CoV-2 infection. The CDR3 reads CASSESSFDEQFF. Here the CDR3 DNA reads TGTGCCAGCAGTGAGTCTAGTTTCGATGAGCAGTTCTTC.